Presented here are 25 T cell receptor beta chains from one specimen sequenced in a study of T cell responses to AZD1222 COVID-19 vaccine. Only in-frame clones appear in the TCRdb table, and some are missing; sequencing was by immunoSEQ multiplex PCR. The sample holds under 150,000 clones, 93% seen once. The input for sequencing was peripheral blood, taken on day 0 of AZD1222 vaccination. These receptors were collected from an adult in good health.

The chain couples TRBV6-6 to TRBJ2-1; D not resolved. The length of the CDR3 is 15 residues. Germline-derived CDR1 and CDR2 are MNHNY and SVGAGI (reference sequence). The V and J ends lost 6 bases and 7 bases respectively, with 19 bases between them. The CDR3 loop is CASSPRAETVNEQFF. CDR3 bases: TGTGCCAGCAGCCCCCGGGCTGAGACGGTGAATGAGCAGTTCTTC.

The V gene is TRBV4-2, the J gene TRBJ2-5; a weak D match, TRBD2 (6 bases). CDR1 and CDR2 from the germline V gene are LGHNA and YNFKEQ. V was cut by 8 bases and J by 4 bases, with 14 bases left in between. The CDR3 covers 13 residues. CDR3: CASGRLDGETQYF. The CDR3, as DNA: TGTGCCAGCGGAAGACTAGACGGAGAGACCCAGTACTTC.

This clone was picked up one time. The chain carries TRBV23-1 and TRBJ2-1; D might be TRBD1 (6 bases). TRBV23-1 is noted as an ORF with a role that remains uncertain. This CDR3 is 14 amino acids long. V was cut by 11 bases and J by 4 bases, with 18 bases left in between. The CDR3 nucleotides read TGCGCCTCCAGCAGGCAGGGGTGGTACAATGAGCAGTTCTTC. Translated: CASSRQGWYNEQFF.

This rearrangement joins TRBV27 to TRBJ2-7; D is possibly TRBD1 (6 bases). The CDR3 contains 14 residues. Trimming removed 2 bases at V and 2 bases at J, with 10 bases between. The germline V gene encodes CDR1 MNHEY and CDR2 SMNVEV (reference sequence). The CDR3: CASSLLRDTYEQYF. The DNA of the CDR3 is TGTGCCAGCAGTTTACTCCGGGACACCTACGAGCAGTACTTC.

Note on this clone: One junction end does not reproduce the germline sequence, and a read error may be involved. V usage is TRBV28 and J usage is TRBJ1-2, with D unclear. The CDR3 contains 13 residues. CDR1 is MDHEN and CDR2 is SYDVKM in the germline V gene. CDR3 sequence reads: CASSLPQSVPILF. In DNA form, the CDR3 reads TGTGCCAGCAGTTTGCCCCAGTCAGTCCCAATCCTCTTC.

V and J are TRBV27 and TRBJ1-4; the match to TRBD1 covers 7 bases. In germline, CDR1 is MNHEY, CDR2 SMNVEV (reference sequence). The V segment lost 1 base and the J segment 7 bases; nucleotides outside the gene matches: 3. The CDR3 is 14 amino acids. In DNA form, the CDR3 reads TGTGCCAGCAGTTTATATGCAGGGGGTGAAAAACTGTTTTTT. It encodes CASSLYAGGEKLFF.

A single count supports this clone. The chain joins TRBV6-5 to TRBJ2-7; a weak D match, TRBD1 (5 bases). The CDR3 spans 12 residues. Germline CDR1 MNHEY, CDR2 SVGAGI. Trimming pared 6 bases from V and 7 bases from J, leaving 13 bases between. The DNA for the CDR3 is TGTGCCAGCAGGGGGCCGGCCGAGGAGCAGTACTTC. Its protein product is CASRGPAEEQYF.

The chain joins TRBV7-7 to TRBJ2-3, with 7 nucleotides matching TRBD2. Unmatched junction bases numbered 6, after V lost 5 bases and J lost 1 base. Germline V CDR1 and CDR2: SSHAT, FNYEAQ (reference sequence). CDR3 length: 15 residues. This CDR3 reads CASSPWGGRTDTQYF. The CDR3 coding sequence is TGTGCCAGCAGCCCCTGGGGGGGACGCACAGATACGCAGTATTTT.

J is TRBJ2-1 and V is TRBV6-1; 16 positions match TRBD2. The germline gives CDR1 MNHNS, CDR2 SASEGT. With V trimmed by 2 bases and J by 7 bases, 5 bases remained unmatched. CDR3 size: 17 residues. The CDR3 bases are TGTGCCAGCAGTGAACCGGGACTAGCGGGGGGGGCGAATGAGCAGTTCTTC. Its protein is CASSEPGLAGGANEQFF.

J is TRBJ2-5 and V is TRBV7-3, with D unresolved. The CDR3 loop spans 13 amino acids. V lost 3 bases, J lost 3 bases, and 8 bases lay in between. Germline loops: CDR1 SGHTA, CDR2 FQGTGA. CDR3 DNA sequence: TGTGCCAGCAGCTTGCACCAGAAAGAGACCCAGTACTTC. Amino acids: CASSLHQKETQYF.

J is TRBJ2-1 and V is TRBV19, with D unclear. The V gene lost 5 bases and the J gene lost 4 bases, with 6 bases spanning the gap. CDR3 size: 12 residues. Per germline, CDR1 LNHDA and CDR2 SQIVND (reference sequence). In DNA form, the CDR3 reads TGTGCCAGTAGTCCGACTTACAATGAGCAGTTCTTC. Protein: CASSPTYNEQFF.

The V call is TRBV28, the J call TRBJ2-7; D remains ambiguous. The ends were cut back, 6 bases at V and 6 bases at J, with 15 bases in the middle. CDR3 length: 13 residues. CDR1 is MDHEN and CDR2 is SYDVKM in the germline V gene. CDR3 residues: CASSPTHLPEQYF. CDR3 sequence (DNA): TGTGCCAGCAGCCCCACCCACCTACCCGAGCAGTACTTC.

This clone has just one count. The chain uses TRBV18 and TRBJ1-2; 9 bases fit TRBD1. This CDR3 has 14 residues. V trimming: 4 bases; J trimming: 1 base; junction bases outside the gene matches: 1. CDR1 KGHSH and CDR2 LQKENI come from the germline V gene. CDR3 nucleotides: TGTGCCAGCTCACACAGGGGGCTTAACTATGGCTACACCTTC. Its translation is CASSHRGLNYGYTF.

The chain uses TRBV5-1 and TRBJ2-2, with 7 positions matching TRBD1. Germline values: CDR1 SGHRS, CDR2 YFSETQ. The CDR3 is 17 amino acids. The V gene end was trimmed by 0 bases and the J gene end by 0 bases; junction bases not matched to a gene: 5. CDR3: CASSLGGQGANTGELFF. The CDR3 DNA follows: TGCGCCAGCAGCTTGGGCGGCCAGGGGGCGAACACCGGGGAGCTGTTTTTT.

The chain links TRBV9 to TRBJ1-4; a weak D match, TRBD1 (5 bases). Germline V gene data show CDR1 as SGDLS and CDR2 as YYNGEE. V was pared by 0 bases and J by 4 bases, with 7 bases between. This CDR3 has 14 residues. The chain's CDR3 is CASSVEGRNEKLFF. The CDR3 nucleotides are TGTGCCAGCAGCGTAGAGGGGCGTAATGAAAAACTGTTTTTT. Supplemented by reference TRBV9 and TRBJ1-4, the full variable domain reads DSGVTQTPKHLITATGQRVTLRCSPRSGDLSVYWYQQSLDQGLQFLIQYYNGEERAKGNILERFSAQQFPDLHSELNLSSLELGDSALYFCASSVEGRNEKLFFGSGTQLSVL.

This chain uses TRBV6-6 with TRBJ1-1; no firm D call. Germline CDR1 is MNHNY and CDR2 is SVGAGI (reference sequence). The CDR3 spans 15 residues. V lost 2 bases and J 0 bases, leaving 10 bases between the germline ends. In nucleotides, the CDR3 is TGTGCCAGCAGTTACGGAGGTCTCATGAACACTGAAGCTTTCTTT. Translated, it gives CASSYGGLMNTEAFF.

The CDR3 region has the DNA TGTGCCAGCAGCAAAGCTAGCGGGAGTCTCGAGACCCAGTACTTC. Amino acid sequence: CASSKASGSLETQYF. The gene calls are TRBV21-1 and TRBJ2-5; the table's D call, TRBD2, was not checked against the DNA. TRBV21-1 is reported as a pseudogene. CDR3 size: 15 residues.

This chain links TRBV10-3 with TRBJ1-1; TRBD1 might be the D (6 bases). V dropped 5 bases and J dropped 1 base, with 14 bases sitting between them. CDR1 is ENHRY and CDR2 is SYGVKD in the germline V gene. The CDR3 loop spans 15 amino acids. CDR3 region: CAISQNREKNTEAFF. CDR3 DNA: TGTGCCATCAGTCAGAACAGGGAGAAGAACACTGAAGCTTTCTTT.

This clone was recorded once. V usage is TRBV27 and J usage is TRBJ1-6, with TRBD1 as a possible D gene (6 bases). The CDR3 has 15 residues. V was clipped by 1 base and J by 9 bases, with 13 bases between them. Germline lookup yields CDR1 MNHEY and CDR2 SMNVEV (reference sequence). CDR3 sequence reads: CASSLYQGLSSPLHF. CDR3 DNA sequence: TGTGCCAGCAGTTTATATCAGGGGCTAAGTTCACCCCTCCACTTT.

The J gene is TRBJ2-7, the V gene TRBV19; TRBD1 agrees at 8 bases. Germline V gives CDR1 LNHDA, CDR2 SQIVND (reference sequence). With 3 bases clipped from V and 7 bases from J, the junction kept 8 bases outside the gene matches. The CDR3 covers 14 residues. The CDR3 sequence is CASSMGTGTWEQYF. In DNA, the CDR3 is TGTGCCAGTAGTATGGGGACAGGTACTTGGGAGCAGTACTTC.

The J gene is TRBJ1-1, the V gene TRBV7-9; 7 nucleotides agree with TRBD1. The CDR3 runs to 15 residues. The germline V gene has CDR1 SEHNR and CDR2 FQNEAQ (reference sequence). The V and J ends lost 1 base and 4 bases, in that order; junction bases with no gene match: 6. Written as DNA, the CDR3 is TGTGCCAGCAGCTTAGGAGGGACAGCGAGCACTGAAGCTTTCTTT. Translation gives CASSLGGTASTEAFF.

Only one count was recorded for this clone. The chain uses TRBV11-1 and TRBJ2-1; 9 bases fit TRBD2. Germline V gives CDR1 SGHAT, CDR2 FQDESV (reference sequence). With 1 base clipped from V and 8 bases from J, the junction kept 9 bases outside the gene matches. This CDR3 spans 16 amino acids. The CDR3 spells CASSLEWGTSFHEQFF. CDR3 bases: TGTGCCAGCAGCTTAGAATGGGGGACTAGCTTCCATGAGCAGTTCTTC.

This chain links TRBV11-3 with TRBJ1-4; no clear D gene. V was pared by 0 bases and J by 10 bases, with 9 bases between. The CDR3 runs 13 residues. CDR1 and CDR2 from the germline V gene are SGHNT and YENEEA. The CDR3 DNA is TGTGCCAGCAGCTTAGACCCAGACGGAAAACTGTTTTTT. It codes for CASSLDPDGKLFF.

The chain links TRBV6-2 or TRBV6-3 to TRBJ1-5; D is unresolved. The CDR3 length is 16 residues. The germline V gene has CDR1 MNHEY and CDR2 SVGEGT. V was pared by 4 bases and J by 0 bases, with 13 bases between. Here the CDR3 reads CASSSPWADSNQPQHF. The CDR3, as DNA: TGTGCCAGCAGTTCCCCTTGGGCGGATAGCAATCAGCCCCAGCATTTT.

This chain joins TRBV6-1 and TRBJ1-1; TRBD1 might be the D (5 bases). Trimming took 3 bases from V and 3 from J, leaving 14 bases between them. There are 15 residues in the CDR3. In germline, CDR1 is MNHNS, CDR2 SASEGT. The chain's CDR3 is CASSEEGQGYTEAFF. The CDR3 DNA reads as TGTGCCAGCAGTGAGGAGGGGCAGGGCTACACTGAAGCTTTCTTT.